The clone carrying this T cell receptor beta chain was seen more than once but under ten times. The CDR3 is 15 residues long. After removal of 5 bases from V and 8 bases from J, the junction contained 14 bases not matched to a gene. CDR1 SEHNR and CDR2 FQNEAQ come from the germline V gene (reference sequence). This sample stems from a study of beta chain features in type 1 diabetes. Expressed TCRB transcripts were sequenced after all isolated RNA was converted to cDNA. Sequenced by immunoSEQ multiplex PCR; TCRdb stores in-frame clones only, minus some. The repertoire holds over 500,000 clones, with around a sixth as singletons.

This chain links TRBV7-9 with TRBJ1-2, with 7 bases matching TRBD1. Input material: naive CD4+ T cells from blood. The source is a man between 18 and 29 years old in good health. CDR3 sequence reads: CASSQGGSTFWGYTF. CDR3 in DNA: TGTGCCAGCAGCCAGGGGGGCTCAACATTCTGGGGCTACACCTTC.